This entry lists 19 T cell receptor beta chains sequenced from one sample in a study of breast tumors, draining lymph nodes, adjacent tissues. Breast cancer patients provided tissue from their axillary draining lymph nodes. TCRdb itself ran the multiplex PCR reads through MiXCR, one entry per CDR3 protein. This sample carries about 200,000 distinct CDR3 sequences, roughly 31% of them seen once, and the ten largest clones take roughly 4%. The sequenced material came from axillary lymph node tissue. The receptor set was obtained from a female donor with breast cancer. Some clones in this sample may be carry-over from other donors' samples.

A single count supports this clonotype. An end of the junction differs from the germline gene, which may be a read error. The CDR3: CASSRELAGAGSIDTQYF. DNA for the CDR3: TGCGCCAGCAGCCGGGAACTAGCGGGGGCAGGGAGCATAGATACGCAGTATTTT. The rearrangement joins TRBV5-1 to TRBJ2-3, with 11 positions matching TRBD2. Germline loops: CDR1 SGHRS, CDR2 YFSETQ. The CDR3 length is 18 residues.

This clonotype has ten or more counts. V is TRBV29-1 and J is TRBJ2-7, with 11 bases aligning to TRBD2. In germline, CDR1 is SQVTM, CDR2 ANQGSEA. The CDR3 has 13 residues. With 8 bases clipped from V and 6 bases from J, the junction kept 9 bases outside the gene matches. The CDR3 bases are TGCAGCTCTCGGGGGACTAGCGGAGGCGAGCAGTACTTC. It specifies CSSRGTSGGEQYF.

This clonotype has ten or more counts. This chain links TRBV7-6 with TRBJ2-1; D perhaps matches TRBD2 (5 bases). The CDR3 consists of 15 residues. Germline values: CDR1 SGHVS, CDR2 FNYEAQ. V was clipped by 5 bases and J by 0 bases, with 11 bases between them. CDR3 amino acids: CASSAGGSSYNEQFF. In nucleotides, the CDR3 is TGTGCCAGCAGCGCAGGAGGTTCCTCCTACAATGAGCAGTTCTTC.

This clonotype was seen ten or more times. The chain joins TRBV5-1 to TRBJ2-7; a possible D gene is TRBD1 (6 bases). Looked up from germline, CDR1 is SGHRS and CDR2 is YFSETQ. The V gene lost 2 bases and the J gene lost 5 bases, with 11 bases spanning the gap. This CDR3 spans 13 amino acids. In nucleotides, the CDR3 is TGCGCCAGCAGCTTTAGGGGACAAAACGAGCAGTACTTC. This codes for CASSFRGQNEQYF.

This clonotype was counted ten times or more. The chain uses TRBV7-9 and TRBJ2-1; D is uncertain. V lost 3 bases and J 0 bases, leaving 6 bases between the germline ends. The CDR3 totals 14 residues. Per the germline V gene, CDR1 is SEHNR and CDR2 is FQNEAQ (reference sequence). The CDR3 protein is CASSFGSSYNEQFF. The CDR3 region has the DNA TGTGCCAGCAGCTTTGGAAGCTCCTACAATGAGCAGTTCTTC.

Comments on this clonotype: A clone one base away is much larger, so this may be a read error. The chain has TRBV5-4 and TRBJ1-6, with D unresolved. Germline lookup yields CDR1 SGHNT and CDR2 YYREEE (reference sequence). CDR3 length equals 14 residues. This CDR3 reads CTSSLLQTNSPLHF. In DNA, the CDR3 is TGTACCAGCAGTTTATTGCAGACCAATTCACCCCTCCACTTT.

At least ten counts were recorded for this clonotype. This chain uses TRBV6-1 with TRBJ1-5; 7 bases are shared with TRBD1. In germline, CDR1 is MNHNS, CDR2 SASEGT. V lost 6 bases to trimming and J lost 6 bases; unmatched junction nucleotides: 8. The CDR3 has 14 amino acids. CDR3 sequence (DNA): TGTGCCAGCAGAGGCCTGACAGGGACTCAGCCCCAGCATTTT. Protein product: CASRGLTGTQPQHF.

Ten or more counts support this clonotype. This sequence joins TRBV5-5 and TRBJ2-7; D uncertain. This CDR3 comprises 14 residues. Trimming removed 3 bases from V and 1 base from J, with 11 bases in between. The V gene's germline CDR1 is SGHKS and CDR2 YYEKEE (reference sequence). Here the CDR3 DNA reads TGTGCCAGCAGCTCCTTGAGCATGTCCTACGAGCAGTACTTC. As protein: CASSSLSMSYEQYF.

This clonotype was observed at least ten times. CDR3: CATSAGGTGNTIYF. The CDR3 nucleotides are TGTGCCACCAGTGCGGGGGGTACTGGAAACACCATATATTTT. V and J are TRBV24-1 and TRBJ1-3; D may be TRBD1 (5 bases). V was trimmed by 5 bases and J by 2 bases, leaving 9 bases between them. This CDR3 contains 14 residues. Germline assignment: CDR1 KGHDR and CDR2 SFDVKD.

Remarks on this clonotype: At one end the junction does not follow the germline gene, possibly because of a read error. V is TRBV3-1 and J is TRBJ1-3, with D tentatively TRBD1 (6 bases). Germline-derived CDR1 and CDR2 are LGHDT and YNNKEL (reference sequence). The CDR3 is made up of 17 amino acids. The CDR3 nucleotides are TGTGCCAGCAGCCTCTTCGGACAGCCAGGCCCTGGAAACATCATATATTTT. Its translation is CASSLFGQPGPGNIIYF.

In nucleotides, the CDR3 is TGTGCCAGCAGTGGAGAGAGCTTGGAGACCCAGCATTTT. Its translation is CASSGESLETQHF. The chain combines TRBV2 with TRBJ1-5; no reliable D call. Per the germline V gene, CDR1 is SNHLY and CDR2 is FYNNEI. This CDR3 is built from 13 residues. Trimming pared 4 bases from V and 11 bases from J, leaving 15 bases between.

This clonotype was detected many times. The genes are TRBV13 and TRBJ2-7; 12 nucleotides align to TRBD2. V gave up 6 bases and J gave up 3 bases; unmatched junction bases: 3. CDR3 size: 14 residues. The germline CDR1 and CDR2 sequences are PRHDT and FYEKMQ (reference sequence). CDR3 in amino acids: CASRTSGSNYEQYF. The CDR3 bases are TGTGCCAGCAGGACTAGCGGGAGCAACTACGAGCAGTACTTC.

This clonotype has a handful of counts. It may be a read error: a sequence one base away is much more abundant. The V gene is TRBV6-4, the J gene TRBJ2-3; TRBD1 is a possible D gene (6 bases). V was trimmed by 5 bases and J by 6 bases, leaving 12 bases between them. The CDR3 extends over 13 amino acids. The germline CDR1 and CDR2 sequences are MRHNA and SNTAGT. The CDR3 is CASSQGPGDTQYF. CDR3 nucleotides: TGTGCCAGCAGTCAGGGGCCAGGCGATACGCAGTATTTT.

Many counts were recorded for this clonotype. J is TRBJ2-3 and V is TRBV5-6, with 10 bases matching TRBD1. V was clipped by 4 bases and J by 1 base; unmatched bases: 9. Germline V gene data show CDR1 as SGHDT and CDR2 as YYEEEE. This CDR3 region has 17 residues. The CDR3 region has the DNA TGTGCCAGCAGCCAACTCAGCGGACAGGGGGGCACAGATACGCAGTATTTT. Amino acids: CASSQLSGQGGTDTQYF.

Concerning this clonotype itself: A clone one base away is much larger, so this may be a read error. This chain uses TRBV6-2 or TRBV6-3 with TRBJ1-6; D unclear. The CDR3 runs 15 residues. Germline loops: CDR1 MNHEY, CDR2 SVGEGT. Trimming left V 6 bases short and J 1 base short, with 10 bases between. CDR3 nucleotide sequence: TGTGCCAGCAGGCCATCGGAATCCTATAATTCACCCCTCCACTTT. Its translation: CASRPSESYNSPLHF.

This clonotype was observed a few times. At one end, the junction sequence differs from germline, possibly due to a read error. This sequence joins TRBV7-7 and TRBJ2-5, with 13 nucleotides matching TRBD2. Germline assignment: CDR1 SSHAT and CDR2 FNYEAQ (reference sequence). CDR3 size: 17 residues. The CDR3 spells CASSLGLAGDNQETQYF. The CDR3 nucleotides read TGTGCTAGCAGCCTCGGACTAGCGGGGGACAACCAAGAGACCCAGTACTTC.

This clonotype showed up just a few times. Possible read error: a much larger clone is one base away. The genes are TRBV6-4 and TRBJ1-2; 7 nucleotides line up with TRBD1. CDR3 length: 12 amino acids. J lost 6 bases, V lost 5 bases, and 3 bases had no gene match. Germline-derived CDR1 and CDR2 are MRHNA and SNTAGT. CDR3 residues: CASSHGTDGYTF. The CDR3 DNA sequence: TGTGCCAGCAGTCACGGGACAGATGGCTACACCTTC.

About this clonotype: The junction differs from germline at one of its ends, possibly a read error. This rearrangement joins TRBV12-3 or TRBV12-4 to TRBJ1-2; D possibly corresponds to TRBD1 (5 bases). The CDR3 covers 15 residues. The CDR3, as DNA: TGTGCCAACAGTTCCGGGGTCGGGGGAGACTATGGCTACACCTTC. Protein sequence: CANSSGVGGDYGYTF.

This clonotype has a count of ten or more. V usage is TRBV11-2 and J usage is TRBJ2-3; 12 bases are a match to TRBD2. The CDR3 is made up of 16 amino acids. Germline CDR1 reads SGHAT; CDR2 reads FQNNGV. Losses at the gene ends were 4 bases for V and 6 bases for J; bases not matched to a gene: 8. CDR3 residues: CASSSLAGGLADTQYF. In DNA, the CDR3 is TGTGCCAGCAGCTCTCTAGCGGGGGGGCTTGCTGATACGCAGTATTTT.